This TCR delta chain was found in a study of gamma-delta chains in newborns, infants, children. The wider study: Microbial exposure reportedly drives polyclonal innate γδ T cell expansion after birth.

TCRdb re-identified clones in the reads via CATT. Of about 3,500 delta-chain clones listed, 0.64% are singletons. Germline CDR1 GEAIGNYY, CDR2 EKD. This CDR3 comprises 19 residues. The V and J ends lost 2 bases and 0 bases, in that order; junction bases with no gene match: 17. The specimen sequenced was blood. The clonotype comes from a child who was a newborn, infant or young child, either healthy, febrile or measles-vaccinated (not recorded which). The chain carries TRDV2 and TRDJ1; 7 bases map to TRDD3. CDR3 protein: CACDIVTGDFPPYTDKLIF. The CDR3 region has the DNA TGTGCCTGTGACATCGTCACTGGGGATTTTCCCCCCTACACCGATAAACTCATCTTT.